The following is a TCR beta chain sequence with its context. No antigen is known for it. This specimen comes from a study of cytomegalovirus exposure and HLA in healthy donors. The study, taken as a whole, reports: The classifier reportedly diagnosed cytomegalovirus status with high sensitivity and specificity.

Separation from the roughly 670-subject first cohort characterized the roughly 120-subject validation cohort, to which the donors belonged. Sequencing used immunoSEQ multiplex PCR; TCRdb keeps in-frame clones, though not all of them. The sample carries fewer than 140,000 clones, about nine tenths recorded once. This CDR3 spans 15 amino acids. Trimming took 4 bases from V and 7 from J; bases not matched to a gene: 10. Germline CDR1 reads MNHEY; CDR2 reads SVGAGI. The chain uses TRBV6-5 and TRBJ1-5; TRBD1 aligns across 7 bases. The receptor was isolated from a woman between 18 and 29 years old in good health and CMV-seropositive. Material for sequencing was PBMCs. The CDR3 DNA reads TGTGCCAGCAGTTCTAGACAGGGATATTTACAGCCCCAGCATTTT. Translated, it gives CASSSRQGYLQPQHF.